The 29 T cell receptor beta chains given below trace back to one sample, sequenced in a study of PD-1 blockade in classical Hodgkin lymphoma. Each of the patients experienced relapse following autologous stem cell transplantation, and their brentuximab vedotin exposure differed. Sequenced by immunoSEQ multiplex PCR; TCRdb stores in-frame clones only, minus some. This sample has some 100,000 clones, with 92% found just once. The material sequenced was peripheral blood mononuclear cells (PBMCs), taken at baseline. These receptors were taken from a human donor with classical Hodgkin lymphoma.

The genes are TRBV10-3 and TRBJ2-1; 8 nucleotides match TRBD1. Germline trimming cut 6 bases from V and 5 bases from J; bases unmatched to any gene: 6. Germline CDR1 and CDR2: ENHRY and SYGVKD. This CDR3 spans 14 amino acids. The DNA for the CDR3 is TGTGCCATCAGACGACAGGGACAGGACAATGAGCAGTTCTTC. Its translation: CAIRRQGQDNEQFF.

V gene TRBV4-1 combines with J gene TRBJ1-2; no clear D gene. CDR3 size: 20 residues. The V end was cut by 2 bases, the J end by 3 bases, with 28 bases between. Germline CDR1 and CDR2: MGHRA and YSYEKL. CDR3 amino acids: CASSQMAPPTRPRRHYGYTF. In DNA form, the CDR3 reads TGCGCCAGCAGCCAAATGGCCCCCCCCACGCGACCCCGGCGGCACTATGGCTACACCTTC.

This sequence joins TRBV5-1 and TRBJ2-2; perhaps D is TRBD1 or TRBD2 (5 bases each). Germline V gives CDR1 SGHRS, CDR2 YFSETQ. With 6 bases removed from V and 0 bases from J, the gap between germline ends came to 15 bases. This CDR3 region has 16 residues. The CDR3 reads CASNRDGPSNTGELFF. CDR3 coding DNA: TGCGCCAGCAACCGGGACGGACCGTCGAACACCGGGGAGCTGTTTTTT.

The chain employs TRBV6-6 and TRBJ2-7; no clear D gene. V lost 2 bases to trimming and J lost 4 bases, with 15 bases between them. Germline loops: CDR1 MNHNY, CDR2 SVGAGI (reference sequence). CDR3 length: 15 residues. DNA for the CDR3: TGTGCCAGCAGTTACGTTCCTGGTAGGGCATACGAGCAGTACTTC. Translating gives CASSYVPGRAYEQYF.

The chain links TRBV7-2 to TRBJ1-3; D perhaps matches TRBD1 (5 bases). Germline CDR1 and CDR2: SGHTA and FQGNSA. V lost 5 bases to trimming and J lost 2 bases, with 7 bases between them. The CDR3 totals 13 residues. The CDR3 bases are TGTGCCAGCAGCCTGGGACCTGGAAACACCATATATTTT. It translates to CASSLGPGNTIYF.

V gene TRBV30 combines with J gene TRBJ2-1; the D is unclear. Deletions cut 7 bases from V and 4 bases from J, with 8 bases between. CDR1 GTSNPN and CDR2 SVGIG come from the germline V gene (reference sequence). There are 11 residues in the CDR3. The CDR3 DNA reads as TGTGCCTCAGACGAGTACAATGAGCAGTTCTTC. Amino acid sequence: CASDEYNEQFF.

This clone was seen only once. This chain links TRBV30 with TRBJ2-5; tentatively, D is TRBD2 (5 bases). The length of the CDR3 is 15 residues. The V end was cut by 5 bases, the J end by 3 bases, with 19 bases between. Germline CDR1 GTSNPN, CDR2 SVGIG (reference sequence). CDR3 amino acids: CAWDIGGYTEETQYF. In DNA, the CDR3 is TGTGCCTGGGACATCGGAGGCTACACCGAAGAGACCCAGTACTTC.

The V and J genes are TRBV14 and TRBJ2-5; TRBD2 matches at 10 bases. The V gene's germline CDR1 is SGHDN and CDR2 FVKESK. V trimming: 1 base; J trimming: 2 bases; junction bases outside the gene matches: 10. The CDR3 has 18 amino acids. This CDR3 is CASSQVASGSRFQETQYF. The CDR3 region has the DNA TGTGCCAGCAGCCAAGTTGCTAGCGGGAGTCGATTTCAAGAGACCCAGTACTTC.

The rearrangement uses TRBV11-2 and TRBJ2-3; the D is unclear. The V end lost 3 bases, the J end lost 2 bases, and 9 bases lay between the germline ends. CDR1 and CDR2 from the germline V gene are SGHAT and FQNNGV. CDR3 length: 14 residues. The CDR3 DNA reads as TGTGCCAGCAGCTTGTATTCCTCCACAGATACGCAGTATTTT. Protein sequence: CASSLYSSTDTQYF.

This chain connects TRBV27 to TRBJ2-1; 10 bases map to TRBD1. The V gene end was trimmed by 5 bases and the J gene end by 7 bases; junction bases not matched to a gene: 14. The CDR3 consists of 17 residues. Germline V gene sequence: CDR1 MNHEY, CDR2 SMNVEV (reference sequence). The DNA for the CDR3 is TGTGCCAGCAGTCCCACGAGGCGGGACAGGGGAAATAATGAGCAGTTCTTC. Its translation: CASSPTRRDRGNNEQFF.

This rearrangement joins TRBV19 to TRBJ2-1, with a tentative D call TRBD2 (6 bases). V was cut by 6 bases and J by 8 bases, with 11 bases left in between. CDR1 LNHDA and CDR2 SQIVND come from the germline V gene (reference sequence). The CDR3 totals 12 residues. The CDR3 DNA is TGTGCCAGTAGAACCTGGGGGGATGAGCAGTTCTTC. It yields the protein CASRTWGDEQFF. Using reference TRBV19 and TRBJ2-1 for the parts outside the CDR3, the full variable domain is DGGITQSPKYLFRKEGQNVTLSCEQNLNHDAMYWYRQDPGQGLRLIYYSQIVNDFQKGDIAEGYSVSREKKESFPLTVTSAQKNPTAFYLCASRTWGDEQFFGPGTRLTVL.

CDR3 sequence: CASSEIVTASYEQYF. The DNA for the CDR3 is TGTGCCAGCAGTGAAATTGTTACAGCAAGTTACGAGCAGTACTTC. This rearrangement joins TRBV2 to TRBJ2-7; D not resolved. This CDR3 comprises 15 residues. The V gene lost 2 bases and the J gene lost 4 bases, with 15 bases spanning the gap. Per germline, CDR1 SNHLY and CDR2 FYNNEI.

The rearrangement uses TRBV12-5 and TRBJ2-3, with D maybe TRBD1 (6 bases). The CDR3 has 15 residues. CDR1 is LGHNT, CDR2 FRNRAP, per germline. Trimming pared 5 bases from V and 5 bases from J, leaving 17 bases between. The CDR3 sequence: CASGLGTPRIDTQYF. The DNA for the CDR3 is TGTGCTAGTGGTCTCGGGACACCCAGGATAGATACGCAGTATTTT.

The rearrangement joins TRBV20-1 to TRBJ2-7, with a weak D call TRBD2 (5 bases). Germline V gene lookup returns CDR1 DFQATT and CDR2 SNEGSKA (reference sequence). The ends were cut back, 3 bases at V and 4 bases at J, with 7 bases in the middle. The CDR3 consists of 11 residues. The DNA of the CDR3 is TGCAGTGCTAGGACTATTTACGAGCAGTACTTC. Residues: CSARTIYEQYF.

V and J are TRBV27 and TRBJ2-7; 9 bases agree with TRBD2. Germline V lookup: CDR1 MNHEY, CDR2 SMNVEV (reference sequence). V gave up 5 bases and J gave up 2 bases; unmatched junction bases: 10. CDR3 length: 16 amino acids. This chain's CDR3 is CASSPRLADFTYEQYF. In nucleotides, the CDR3 is TGTGCCAGCAGTCCGAGACTAGCGGATTTTACCTACGAGCAGTACTTC.

The chain has TRBV10-3 and TRBJ1-2; no reliable D call. Per germline, CDR1 ENHRY and CDR2 SYGVKD. Trimming removed 7 bases at V and 8 bases at J, with 17 bases between. CDR3 length equals 13 residues. Here the CDR3 DNA reads TGTGCCATCACTGAACGGGATCGGGAAGGCTACACCTTC. It is translated as CAITERDREGYTF.

J is TRBJ1-1 and V is TRBV19; D is unclear. This CDR3 is 16 amino acids long. V lost 1 base, J lost 8 bases, and 20 bases lay in between. Looked up from germline, CDR1 is LNHDA and CDR2 is SQIVND (reference sequence). The CDR3 region is CASSIVGGLPSVEAFF. CDR3 DNA: TGTGCCAGTAGTATAGTGGGCGGACTACCTAGCGTCGAAGCTTTCTTT.

The gene calls are TRBV28 and TRBJ1-2; perhaps TRBD1 as D (6 bases). The CDR3 consists of 15 residues. Germline CDR1 reads MDHEN; CDR2 reads SYDVKM. Trimming removed 7 bases from V and 4 bases from J, with 19 bases in between. CDR3 amino acids: CASTFTGLRGYGYTF. CDR3 DNA sequence: TGTGCCAGCACCTTCACAGGGCTTAGGGGCTATGGCTACACCTTC.

This clone was counted only a few times. CDR3 sequence: CASSQDLGLTDTQYF. CDR3 in DNA: TGTGCCAGCAGCCAAGATCTTGGCCTCACAGATACGCAGTATTTT. The rearrangement uses TRBV14 and TRBJ2-3; unclear D gene. CDR3 length equals 15 residues. CDR1 is SGHDN and CDR2 is FVKESK in the germline V gene. V lost 0 bases and J 2 bases, leaving 9 bases between the germline ends.

The CDR3 bases are TGTGCCAGCAGCACACAACAGGGGAGAGCCGGGGAGCTGTTTTTT. The encoded protein is CASSTQQGRAGELFF. The chain couples TRBV6-5 to TRBJ2-2; 7 bases match TRBD1. The CDR3 is made up of 15 amino acids. Germline CDR1 MNHEY, CDR2 SVGAGI. V trimming: 6 bases; J trimming: 6 bases; junction bases outside the gene matches: 10.

CDR3 region: CASSQEAGGWFTEAFF. In DNA, the CDR3 is TGTGCCAGCAGCCAAGAGGCAGGGGGCTGGTTCACTGAAGCTTTCTTT. The chain joins TRBV4-2 to TRBJ1-1; 8 bases align to TRBD1. Germline V gene lookup returns CDR1 LGHNA and CDR2 YNFKEQ. The CDR3 has 16 residues. The V gene end was trimmed by 0 bases and the J gene end by 4 bases; junction bases not matched to a gene: 7.

CDR3 in amino acids: CAWSTLGSLDTQYF. The CDR3 nucleotides read TGTGCCTGGAGTACGTTAGGGTCGTTAGATACGCAGTATTTT. The chain employs TRBV30 and TRBJ2-3; D gene ambiguous. The CDR3 is 14 amino acids. Germline V gene lookup returns CDR1 GTSNPN and CDR2 SVGIG (reference sequence). V was pared by 2 bases and J by 5 bases, with 14 bases between.

The rearrangement joins TRBV7-8 to TRBJ2-1; 8 bases align to TRBD2. Germline assignment: CDR1 SGHVS and CDR2 FQNEAQ. After removal of 8 bases from V and 2 bases from J, the junction contained 17 bases not matched to a gene. The CDR3 extends over 18 amino acids. The CDR3 loop reads CASAPAGVLIMAYNEQFF. The CDR3 nucleotides read TGTGCCAGCGCACCAGCGGGAGTATTGATAATGGCCTACAATGAGCAGTTCTTC.

The chain carries TRBV5-6 and TRBJ1-2, with TRBD1 matching over 9 bases. V was pared by 2 bases and J by 8 bases, with 10 bases of the junction left unmatched. Germline values: CDR1 SGHDT, CDR2 YYEEEE. CDR3 length: 15 residues. The CDR3: CASSFRDRVYGGYTF. The CDR3 DNA reads TGTGCCAGCAGCTTCCGGGACAGGGTTTATGGAGGCTACACCTTC.

Of note for this clone: An end of the junction differs from the germline gene, which may be a read error. This chain joins TRBV6-5 and TRBJ1-1; D is perhaps TRBD1 (5 bases). The germline CDR1 and CDR2 sequences are MNHEY and SVGAGI. The CDR3 loop spans 15 amino acids. The CDR3 DNA reads TGTGCCAGCAGTTACGTTGGGGGAGTCGGCACTGAGGCTTTCTTT. As protein: CASSYVGGVGTEAFF.

This chain uses TRBV7-8 with TRBJ2-7; the D is unclear. V lost 5 bases and J 2 bases, leaving 13 bases between the germline ends. The CDR3 is 14 amino acids. The germline V gene encodes CDR1 SGHVS and CDR2 FQNEAQ. The CDR3 region is CASSVGRSAYEQYF. CDR3 DNA: TGTGCCAGCAGCGTCGGCCGCTCCGCCTACGAGCAGTACTTC.

This clone was seen once. This chain joins TRBV10-3 and TRBJ2-7, with D tentatively TRBD2 (7 bases). The germline gives CDR1 ENHRY, CDR2 SYGVKD. V shed 0 bases and J shed 2 bases, with 17 bases lying between them. This CDR3 has 17 amino acids. The CDR3 DNA sequence: TGTGCCATCAGTGAGTCTGGGGGGGCCCTTGCCCCCTACGAGCAGTACTTC. Its protein is CAISESGGALAPYEQYF.

This chain connects TRBV10-3 to TRBJ1-4; no firm D call. V was cut by 6 bases and J by 8 bases, with 16 bases left in between. The CDR3 has 14 residues. Germline V CDR1 and CDR2: ENHRY, SYGVKD. The CDR3 loop reads CAIREGTMDEKLFF. CDR3 nucleotides: TGTGCCATCAGGGAGGGTACGATGGACGAAAAACTGTTTTTT.

Comments on this clone: An end of the junction differs from the germline gene, which may be a read error. The chain has TRBV7-2 and TRBJ1-1, with D possibly being TRBD1 (5 bases). This CDR3 region has 12 residues. Germline V gene lookup returns CDR1 SGHTA and CDR2 FQGNSA. CDR3 protein: CASSSTPALGVF. For the CDR3, the DNA is TGTGCCAGCAGCTCCACACCGGCCCTGGGGGTCTTT.